This paragraph covers one TCR beta chain sequence. In the original workflow: The assay estimated nucleated cells by amplifying reference gene primers. Sequencing used immunoSEQ multiplex PCR; TCRdb keeps in-frame clones, though not all of them. Clone size and the V and J calls come from that table; the DNA yielded D and trimming. The table has 210,000 or so clones, around 84% seen once. The V gene's germline CDR1 is DFQATT and CDR2 SNEGSKA (reference sequence). The germline V and J ends were trimmed by 3 bases and 1 base, with 7 bases remaining between them. The CDR3 consists of 13 residues. This entry belongs to a study of blood T cell repertoires in COVID-19. Study at large: T cells, B-cell-depleted T cells, or PBMCs provided the cDNA or gDNA that served as material.

This TCR was recovered from an elderly woman with active or convalescent COVID-19. The specimen sequenced was peripheral blood. The rearrangement uses TRBV20-1 and TRBJ2-4; perhaps TRBD1 as D (6 bases). The CDR3 loop reads CSASQGAKNIQYF. The CDR3 coding sequence is TGCAGTGCTAGTCAGGGGGCCAAAAACATTCAGTACTTC.